This passage covers 20 T cell receptor beta chains from one sample sequenced in a study of CXCR3-negative and CXCR3-positive naive CD8 T cells. Whole-study results and caveats: Comparison of naive cells showed more hydrophobic TRB CDR3s in CXCR3-positive than in CXCR3-negative naive cells.

For these receptors, no antigen is known. UMI-labeled 5' RACE TRB cDNA libraries were prepared from the cells. Reanalyzing the 5' RACE reads, TCRdb keeps one entry per CDR3 protein, without DNA. The table for this sample gives around 66,000 distinct CDR3 sequences. What was sequenced was naive CXCR3+ CD8+ T cells from blood. Subset specified: CD45RO-CCR7+CD27+CD95- naive CD8+ T cells expressing CXCR3 (TNR3+). All receptors derive from a human donor in good health. Some clones in this sample may be carry-over from other donors' samples.

J is TRBJ2-7 and V is TRBV20-1; TCRdb indicates TRBD1, and absent DNA this call remains unverified. Germline V gives CDR1 DFQATT, CDR2 SNEGSKA (reference sequence). The length of the CDR3 is 11 residues. CDR3: CGARGGYEQYF.

CDR3 sequence: CASSRLGSLFDYTF. The chain links TRBV25-1 to TRBJ1-2. This CDR3 contains 14 residues. Germline CDR1 and CDR2: MGHDK and SYGVNS.

This chain uses TRBV27 with TRBJ2-7; no DNA is available, so the TRBD1 call from TCRdb remains unchecked. This CDR3 is 14 amino acids long. Germline V gene data show CDR1 as MNHEY and CDR2 as SMNVEV (reference sequence). The CDR3 here is CASSLNGGPVEQYF.

The chain carries TRBV14 and TRBJ1-6; lacking DNA, the TRBD1 call made by TCRdb goes unchecked. The CDR3 has 15 amino acids. Germline CDR1 and CDR2: SGHDN and FVKESK. The CDR3 sequence is CASSQDGTGGIHLHF.

The chain carries TRBV7-3 and TRBJ2-2. The CDR3 totals 12 residues. Germline lookup yields CDR1 SGHTA and CDR2 FQGTGA. This CDR3 reads CASSLEDGELFF. The full variable domain, rest sourced from reference TRBV7-3 and TRBJ2-2, is GAGVSQTPSNKVTEKGKYVELRCDPISGHTALYWYRQSLGQGPEFLIYFQGTGAADDSGLPNDRFFAVRPEGSVSTLKIQRTERGDSAVYLCASSLEDGELFFGEGSRLTVL.

This chain connects TRBV11-2 to TRBJ2-7; without DNA, the TCRdb call of TRBD1 cannot be checked. This CDR3 contains 14 residues. Germline V gives CDR1 SGHAT, CDR2 FQNNGV. The CDR3 sequence is CASSFGGLTYEQYF.

The chain recombines TRBV2 with TRBJ2-5; the TCRdb D gene call, TRBD1, has no DNA to confirm it. The germline gives CDR1 SNHLY, CDR2 FYNNEI. The CDR3 is 16 residues long. The CDR3 sequence is CASSEIRASYQETQYF.

The rearrangement links TRBV12-3 or TRBV12-4 to TRBJ2-2; there is no DNA to check the TCRdb D call of TRBD1. The CDR3 is 14 amino acids. The CDR3 sequence: CASSQGPGTGELFF.

V gene TRBV3-1 combines with J gene TRBJ2-7. The germline V gene encodes CDR1 LGHDT and CDR2 YNNKEL (reference sequence). CDR3 size: 14 residues. CDR3 protein: CASSQTETFYEQYF.

V is TRBV7-9 and J is TRBJ2-1; there is no DNA to check the TCRdb D call of TRBD2. This CDR3 is built from 13 residues. CDR1 is SEHNR and CDR2 is FQNEAQ in the germline V gene (reference sequence). CDR3 protein: CASSSGLLLEQFF.

This rearrangement joins TRBV7-3 to TRBJ2-1; lacking DNA, the TRBD1 call made by TCRdb goes unchecked. Germline lookup yields CDR1 SGHTA and CDR2 FQGTGA. The CDR3 runs to 16 residues. The CDR3 reads CASSLTSGGVSNEQFF.

The J gene is TRBJ1-2, the V gene TRBV6-2 or TRBV6-3; TCRdb lists TRBD1, though no DNA is available to test this call. The CDR3 totals 15 residues. Germline values: CDR1 MNHEY, CDR2 SVGEGT. CDR3: CASSSGTGIFYGYTF.

The CDR3 region is CASSSRLKPYEQFF. The J gene is TRBJ2-1, the V gene TRBV13. Per germline, CDR1 PRHDT and CDR2 FYEKMQ (reference sequence). The CDR3 length is 14 residues.

The V and J genes are TRBV6-6 and TRBJ2-3; checking the TCRdb D call of TRBD2 is not possible without DNA. The CDR3 runs 15 residues. Per the germline V gene, CDR1 is MNHNY and CDR2 is SVGAGI (reference sequence). This CDR3 is CASSYTSGGAGAQYF.

The chain employs TRBV7-3 and TRBJ1-2; the D call of TRBD1 rests on TCRdb alone, since no DNA is present to check it. The CDR3 contains 16 residues. In germline, CDR1 is SGHTA, CDR2 FQGTGA. This CDR3 reads CASSPGTGVSNYGYTF.

This chain connects TRBV29-1 to TRBJ1-1; TCRdb's assignment of TRBD1 cannot be checked, as there is no DNA. This CDR3 spans 11 amino acids. The V gene's germline CDR1 is SQVTM and CDR2 ANQGSEA. Here the CDR3 reads CSGTEGTEAFF.

The chain couples TRBV25-1 to TRBJ1-6; the TCRdb D gene call, TRBD1, has no DNA to confirm it. The CDR3 has 16 amino acids. In germline, CDR1 is MGHDK, CDR2 SYGVNS. CDR3 sequence reads: CANPDRVPYYNSPLHF.

The chain joins TRBV7-9 to TRBJ2-2; the D gene TCRdb calls, TRBD1, cannot be checked with no DNA. Looked up from germline, CDR1 is SEHNR and CDR2 is FQNEAQ (reference sequence). This CDR3 has 16 amino acids. This CDR3 reads CASSPLPSLNTGELFF. Full variable domain (missing parts from reference TRBV7-9 and TRBJ2-2): DTGVSQNPRHKITKRGQNVTFRCDPISEHNRLYWYRQTLGQGPEFLTYFQNEAQLEKSRLLSDRFSAERPKGSFSTLEIQRTEQGDSAMYLCASSPLPSLNTGELFFGEGSRLTVL.

J is TRBJ2-7 and V is TRBV7-9; TCRdb's assignment of TRBD2 cannot be checked, as there is no DNA. Germline V gives CDR1 SEHNR, CDR2 FQNEAQ (reference sequence). There are 14 residues in the CDR3. The CDR3 sequence is CASSLGGPGYEQYF. The entire variable domain, with the rest obtained from reference TRBV7-9 and TRBJ2-7, is as follows: DTGVSQNPRHKITKRGQNVTFRCDPISEHNRLYWYRQTLGQGPEFLTYFQNEAQLEKSRLLSDRFSAERPKGSFSTLEIQRTEQGDSAMYLCASSLGGPGYEQYFGPGTRLTVT.

The chain recombines TRBV27 with TRBJ2-1; TCRdb indicates TRBD1, and absent DNA this call remains unverified. The CDR3 runs to 15 residues. Per germline, CDR1 MNHEY and CDR2 SMNVEV (reference sequence). The chain's CDR3 is CASSPAPTGHNEQFF.